What follows is one T cell receptor (beta chain) and its context. The sample comes from a study of technical replicates of blood from several donors. Profiling relied on immunoSEQ multiplex PCR, and the TCRdb table lists in-frame clones only, not all of them. The sample consists of some 67,000 clones, 95% to 98% of them appearing once. This TCR derives from a human donor in good health. Sequences were obtained from T cells isolated from PBMCs.

The CDR3 nucleotides are TGTGCCAGCAGTGACCGGGGGAATGAGCAGTTCTTC. Translating it yields CASSDRGNEQFF. This sequence joins TRBV6-4 and TRBJ2-1; maybe TRBD2 (6 bases). The CDR3 totals 12 residues. V gave up 2 bases and J gave up 7 bases, with 6 bases separating them. Germline loops: CDR1 MRHNA, CDR2 SNTAGT.